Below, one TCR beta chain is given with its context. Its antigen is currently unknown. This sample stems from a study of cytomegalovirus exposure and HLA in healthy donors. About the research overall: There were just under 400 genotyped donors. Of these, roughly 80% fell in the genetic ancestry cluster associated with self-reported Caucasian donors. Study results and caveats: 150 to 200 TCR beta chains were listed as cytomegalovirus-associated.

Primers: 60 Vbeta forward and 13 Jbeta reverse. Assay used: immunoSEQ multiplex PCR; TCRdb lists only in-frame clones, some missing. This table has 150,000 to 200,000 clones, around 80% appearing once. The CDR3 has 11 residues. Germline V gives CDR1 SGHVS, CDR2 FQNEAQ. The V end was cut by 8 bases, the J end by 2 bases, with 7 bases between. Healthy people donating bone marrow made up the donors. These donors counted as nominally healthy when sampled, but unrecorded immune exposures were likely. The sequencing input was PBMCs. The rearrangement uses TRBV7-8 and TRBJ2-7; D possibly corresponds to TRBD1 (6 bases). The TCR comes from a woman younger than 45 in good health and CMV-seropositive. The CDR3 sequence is CASGGPYEQYF. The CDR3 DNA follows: TGTGCCAGCGGGGGCCCCTACGAGCAGTACTTC.